A selection of T cell receptor beta chains follows, all from one sample in a study of blood T cells in healthy people across ages. One entry per CDR3 protein results from TCRdb running MiXCR on the 5' RACE reads. The sample records over a million distinct CDR3 sequences, 40% to 50% being singletons. The sample comprised blood. All receptors come from a woman aged 60-70 years in good health. The CDR3 runs from the conserved cysteine through the conserved F or W. A D gene is named only where the DNA matches it firmly. The listing skips clone size in some rows; elsewhere it reads once, few, many or a size class.

J gene: TRBJ2-7; clone size: .; V gene: TRBV10-2; D gene: .; CDR3 DNA: TGCGCCAGCAGAGCTGACTTCTACAATGAGCAGTACTTC; CDR3 protein: CASRADFYNEQYF
J gene: TRBJ2-1; clone size: .; V gene: TRBV20-1; D gene: .; CDR3 DNA: TGCAGTGCTCTCAACCGGGACCAGTACAATGAGCAGTTCTTC; CDR3 protein: CSALNRDQYNEQFF
J gene: TRBJ1-2; clone size: .; V gene: TRBV12-3/TRBV12-4; D gene: .; CDR3 DNA: TGTGCCAGCAGTTTACCCGGGTTTCGCTATGGCTACACCTTC; CDR3 protein: CASSLPGFRYGYTF
J gene: TRBJ2-7; clone size: .; V gene: TRBV5-1; D gene: TRBD2; CDR3 DNA: TGCGCCAGCAGCGCTAGCGGGAGGACCTACAATGAGCAGTACTTC; CDR3 protein: CASSASGRTYNEQYF
J gene: TRBJ2-7; clone size: few; V gene: TRBV27; D gene: TRBD2; CDR3 DNA: TGTGCCAGCCGTACACTAGCGGGAGCTTCCTACGAGCAGTACTTC; CDR3 protein: CASRTLAGASYEQYF
J gene: TRBJ2-3; clone size: .; V gene: TRBV29-1; D gene: .; CDR3 DNA: TGCAGCGTGGTTCGGGGGGCGGTCGGGACAGATACGCAGTATTTT; CDR3 protein: CSVVRGAVGTDTQYF
J gene: TRBJ2-7; clone size: .; V gene: TRBV2; D gene: TRBD2; CDR3 DNA: TGTGCCATCCACACAAGGGCGGGAGAGTCCTACGAGCAGTACTTC; CDR3 protein: CAIHTRAGESYEQYF
J gene: TRBJ2-5; clone size: .; V gene: TRBV29-1; D gene: .; CDR3 DNA: TGCAGCGTTGTGGAGACAGCCCAAGAGACCCAGTACTTC; CDR3 protein: CSVVETAQETQYF
J gene: TRBJ2-5; clone size: few; V gene: TRBV6-6; D gene: .; CDR3 DNA: TGTGCCAGCAGTTACAGGCGGGCTGAAGAAGAGACCCAGTACTTC; CDR3 protein: CASSYRRAEEETQYF
J gene: TRBJ1-1; clone size: .; V gene: TRBV11-1; D gene: .; CDR3 DNA: TGTGCCAGCAGCTTAGCACCAGACAACACTGAAGCTTTCTTT; CDR3 protein: CASSLAPDNTEAFF
J gene: TRBJ2-5; clone size: .; V gene: TRBV18; D gene: .; CDR3 DNA: TGTGCCAGCTCACCAAGGGCGGTAGAAGAGACCCAGTACTTC; CDR3 protein: CASSPRAVEETQYF
J gene: TRBJ2-7; clone size: .; V gene: TRBV27; D gene: .; CDR3 DNA: TGTGCCAGCCATGAGGGGGGCGAGCAGTACTTC; CDR3 protein: CASHEGGEQYF
J gene: TRBJ2-1; clone size: .; V gene: TRBV4-2; D gene: .; CDR3 DNA: TGTGCCAGCAGCCAAGTTCCCCTGGCGAGCTCCTACAATGAGCAGTTCTTC; CDR3 protein: CASSQVPLASSYNEQFF
J gene: TRBJ1-2; clone size: once; V gene: TRBV20-1; D gene: .; CDR3 DNA: TGCAGTGCTAGAGATCCGACAGGAGGGGGGCATGGCTACACCTTC; CDR3 protein: CSARDPTGGGHGYTF
J gene: TRBJ2-1; clone size: few; V gene: TRBV29-1; D gene: TRBD1; CDR3 DNA: TGCAGCGTCGCCGGGACAGGGGGCGATGAGCAGTTCTTC; CDR3 protein: CSVAGTGGDEQFF
J gene: TRBJ2-3; clone size: .; V gene: TRBV7-9; D gene: .; CDR3 DNA: TGTGCCAGCAGCTCCCGACTAGAAGTGACAGATACGCAGTATTTT; CDR3 protein: CASSSRLEVTDTQYF
J gene: TRBJ2-7; clone size: many; V gene: TRBV20-1; D gene: TRBD1; CDR3 DNA: TGCAGCGCCCGGGACAGCTCCTACGAGCAGTACTTC; CDR3 protein: CSARDSSYEQYF
J gene: TRBJ2-1; clone size: .; V gene: TRBV3-1; D gene: .; CDR3 DNA: TGTGCCAGCAGCCAAGCGGGATTGTACAATGAGCAGTTCTTC; CDR3 protein: CASSQAGLYNEQFF